This TCR beta chain was found in a study of shared clonotypes between healthy human individuals. Overall study context: Three plates each covered CD4 naive and memory; CD8 naive two, CD8 memory one.

General observations from the study: Investigators expected sequencing depth to affect clonotype sharing among donors.

A remark on this clone: The antigen is undetermined.

A deep-level run was used for the assay. Only in-frame clones appear in the TCRdb table, and some are missing; sequencing was by immunoSEQ multiplex PCR. This table has about 92,000 clones, 68% appearing once. V gave up 1 base and J gave up 1 base, with 13 bases separating them. CDR3 size: 16 residues. Germline loops: CDR1 KGHSH, CDR2 LQKENI. The rearrangement uses TRBV18 and TRBJ2-5; TRBD2 is a possible D gene (6 bases). Material: memory CD8+ T cells sorted from blood. Subset: CD45RO+ cells pooled with CCR7-negative TemRA cells. This TCR was recovered from a man aged 30 to 45 in good health. CDR3 amino acids: CASSPRGGMGQETQYF. The CDR3 bases are TGTGCCAGCTCACCACGCGGAGGGATGGGCCAAGAGACCCAGTACTTC.